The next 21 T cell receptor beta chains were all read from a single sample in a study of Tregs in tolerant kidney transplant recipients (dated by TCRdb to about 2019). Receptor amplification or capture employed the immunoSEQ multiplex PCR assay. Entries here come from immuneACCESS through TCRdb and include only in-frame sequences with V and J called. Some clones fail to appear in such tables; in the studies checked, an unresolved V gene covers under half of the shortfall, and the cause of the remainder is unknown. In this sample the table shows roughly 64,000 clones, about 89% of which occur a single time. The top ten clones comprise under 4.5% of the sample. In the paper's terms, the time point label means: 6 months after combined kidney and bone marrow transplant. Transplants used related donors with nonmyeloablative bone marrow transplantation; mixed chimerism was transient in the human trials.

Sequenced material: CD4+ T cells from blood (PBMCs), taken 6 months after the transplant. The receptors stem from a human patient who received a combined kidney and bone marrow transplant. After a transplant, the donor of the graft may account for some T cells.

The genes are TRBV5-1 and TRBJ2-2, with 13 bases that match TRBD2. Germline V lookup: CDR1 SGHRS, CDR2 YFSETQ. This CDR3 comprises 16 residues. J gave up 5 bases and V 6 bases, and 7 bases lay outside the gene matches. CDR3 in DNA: TGCGCCAGCAAACAGGGGACTAGCGGGGTAACCGGGGAGCTGTTTTTT. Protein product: CASKQGTSGVTGELFF.

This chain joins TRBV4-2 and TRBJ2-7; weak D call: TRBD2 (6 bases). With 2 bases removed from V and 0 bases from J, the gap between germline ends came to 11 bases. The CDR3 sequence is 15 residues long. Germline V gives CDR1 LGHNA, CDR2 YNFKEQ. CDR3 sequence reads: CASSQTRDSSYEQYF. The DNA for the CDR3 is TGTGCCAGCAGCCAAACCCGGGACTCCTCCTACGAGCAGTACTTC.

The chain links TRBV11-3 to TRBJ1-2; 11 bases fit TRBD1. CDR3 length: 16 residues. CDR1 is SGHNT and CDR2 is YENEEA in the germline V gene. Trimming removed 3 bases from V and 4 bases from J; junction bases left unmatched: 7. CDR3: CASSFGQGAKGYGYTF. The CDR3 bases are TGTGCCAGCAGCTTTGGACAGGGGGCTAAAGGCTATGGCTACACCTTC.

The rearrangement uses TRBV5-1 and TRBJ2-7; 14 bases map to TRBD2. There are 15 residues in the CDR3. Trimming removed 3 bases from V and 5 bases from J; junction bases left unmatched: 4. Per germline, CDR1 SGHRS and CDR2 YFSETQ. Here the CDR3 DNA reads TGCGCCAGCAGCTCGGGACTAGCGGGAGTGGACGAGCAGTACTTC. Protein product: CASSSGLAGVDEQYF.

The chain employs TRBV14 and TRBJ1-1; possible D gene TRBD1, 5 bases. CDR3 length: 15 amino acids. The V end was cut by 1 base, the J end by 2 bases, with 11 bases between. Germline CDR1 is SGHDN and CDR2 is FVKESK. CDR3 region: CASSQALTVNTEAFF. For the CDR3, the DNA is TGTGCCAGCAGCCAAGCCCTGACAGTTAACACTGAAGCTTTCTTT.

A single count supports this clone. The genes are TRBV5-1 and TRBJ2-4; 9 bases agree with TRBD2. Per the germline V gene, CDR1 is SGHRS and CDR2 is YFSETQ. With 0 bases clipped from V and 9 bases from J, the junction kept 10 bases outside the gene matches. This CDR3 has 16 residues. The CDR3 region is CASSLVRASGTGIQYF. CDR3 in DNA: TGCGCCAGCAGCTTGGTTCGGGCTAGCGGGACGGGCATTCAGTACTTC.

The CDR3 coding sequence is TGTGCCAGCAGTGAATATCGGCAGGGGGCGTATAAACTGTTTTTT. Protein sequence: CASSEYRQGAYKLFF. The V gene is TRBV25-1, the J gene TRBJ1-4; TRBD1 matches 8 bases. Germline V gene data show CDR1 as MGHDK and CDR2 as SYGVNS. The ends lost 0 bases at V and 11 bases at J; junction bases unmatched: 8. The CDR3 covers 15 residues.

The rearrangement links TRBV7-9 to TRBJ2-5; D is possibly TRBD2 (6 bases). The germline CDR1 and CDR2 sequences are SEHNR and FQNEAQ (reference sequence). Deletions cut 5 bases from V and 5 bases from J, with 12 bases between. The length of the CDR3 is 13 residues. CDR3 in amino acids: CASSPGTAETQYF. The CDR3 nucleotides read TGTGCCAGCAGCCCTGGGACTGCGGAGACCCAGTACTTC.

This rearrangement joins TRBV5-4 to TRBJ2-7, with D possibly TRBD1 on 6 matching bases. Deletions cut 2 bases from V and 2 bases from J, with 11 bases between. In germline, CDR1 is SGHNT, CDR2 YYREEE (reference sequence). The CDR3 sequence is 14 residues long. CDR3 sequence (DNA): TGTGCCAGCAGCTTAAACAGGGCGACCTACGAGCAGTACTTC. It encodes CASSLNRATYEQYF.

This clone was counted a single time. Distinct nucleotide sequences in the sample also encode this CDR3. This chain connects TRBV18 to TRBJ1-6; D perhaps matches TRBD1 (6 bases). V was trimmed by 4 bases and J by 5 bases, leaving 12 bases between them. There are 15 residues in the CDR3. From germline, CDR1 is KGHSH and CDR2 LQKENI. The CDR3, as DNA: TGTGCCAGCTCACTTGTCGGACAGCATAATTCACCCCTCCACTTT. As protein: CASSLVGQHNSPLHF.

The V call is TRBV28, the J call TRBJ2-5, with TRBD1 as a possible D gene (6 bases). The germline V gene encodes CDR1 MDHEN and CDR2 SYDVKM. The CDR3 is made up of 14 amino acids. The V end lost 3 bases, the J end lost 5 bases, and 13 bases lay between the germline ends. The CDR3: CASSFRYREETQYF. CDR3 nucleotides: TGTGCCAGCAGTTTTCGGTACAGGGAGGAGACCCAGTACTTC.

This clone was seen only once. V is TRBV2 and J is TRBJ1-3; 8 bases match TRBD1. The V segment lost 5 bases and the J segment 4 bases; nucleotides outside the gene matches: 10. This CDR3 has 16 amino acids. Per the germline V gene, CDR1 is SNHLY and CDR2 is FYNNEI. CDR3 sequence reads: CASSQTGETIGNTIYF. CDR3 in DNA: TGTGCCAGCAGTCAGACAGGGGAAACAATCGGAAACACCATATATTTT.

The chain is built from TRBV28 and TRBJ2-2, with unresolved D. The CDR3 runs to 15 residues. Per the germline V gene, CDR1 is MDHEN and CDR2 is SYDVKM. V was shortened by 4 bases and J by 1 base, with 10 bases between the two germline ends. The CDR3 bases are TGTGCCAGCAGTTCCCCTGCAGGGAACACCGGGGAGCTGTTTTTT. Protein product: CASSSPAGNTGELFF.

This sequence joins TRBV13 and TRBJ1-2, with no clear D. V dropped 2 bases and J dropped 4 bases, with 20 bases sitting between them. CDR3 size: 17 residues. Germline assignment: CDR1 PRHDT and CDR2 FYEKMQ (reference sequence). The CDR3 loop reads CASSLRVGRARSYGYTF. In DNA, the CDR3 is TGTGCCAGCAGCTTAAGGGTCGGGAGGGCTCGGAGCTATGGCTACACCTTC.

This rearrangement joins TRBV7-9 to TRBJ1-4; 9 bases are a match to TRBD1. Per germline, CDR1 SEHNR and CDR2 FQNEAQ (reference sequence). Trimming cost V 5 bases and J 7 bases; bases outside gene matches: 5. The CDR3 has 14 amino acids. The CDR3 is CASSPGQGGEKLFF. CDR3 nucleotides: TGTGCCAGCAGCCCGGGACAGGGAGGTGAAAAACTGTTTTTT.

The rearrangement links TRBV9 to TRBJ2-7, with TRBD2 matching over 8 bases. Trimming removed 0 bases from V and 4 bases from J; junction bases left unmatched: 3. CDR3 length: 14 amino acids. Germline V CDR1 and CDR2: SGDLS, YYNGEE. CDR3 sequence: CASSVETSGYEQYF. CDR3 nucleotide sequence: TGTGCCAGCAGCGTAGAAACTAGCGGTTACGAGCAGTACTTC.

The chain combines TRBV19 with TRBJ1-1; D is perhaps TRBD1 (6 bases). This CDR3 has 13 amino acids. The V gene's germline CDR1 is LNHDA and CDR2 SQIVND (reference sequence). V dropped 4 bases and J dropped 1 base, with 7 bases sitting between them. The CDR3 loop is CASSRGQNTEAFF. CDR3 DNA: TGTGCCAGTAGTAGGGGGCAGAACACTGAAGCTTTCTTT.

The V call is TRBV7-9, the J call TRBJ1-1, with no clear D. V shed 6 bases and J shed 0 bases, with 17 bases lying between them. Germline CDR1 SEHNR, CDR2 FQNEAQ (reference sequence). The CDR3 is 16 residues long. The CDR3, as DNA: TGTGCCAGCAGAGCTCCCGTCCGGGGAGTGAACACTGAAGCTTTCTTT. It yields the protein CASRAPVRGVNTEAFF. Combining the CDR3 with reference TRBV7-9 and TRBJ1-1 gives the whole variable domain DTGVSQNPRHKITKRGQNVTFRCDPISEHNRLYWYRQTLGQGPEFLTYFQNEAQLEKSRLLSDRFSAERPKGSFSTLEIQRTEQGDSAMYLCASRAPVRGVNTEAFFGQGTRLTVV.

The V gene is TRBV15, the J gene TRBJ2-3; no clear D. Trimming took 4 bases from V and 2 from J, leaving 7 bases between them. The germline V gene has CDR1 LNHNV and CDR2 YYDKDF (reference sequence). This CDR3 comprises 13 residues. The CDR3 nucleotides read TGTGCCACCAGCATTCCACACACAGATACGCAGTATTTT. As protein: CATSIPHTDTQYF.

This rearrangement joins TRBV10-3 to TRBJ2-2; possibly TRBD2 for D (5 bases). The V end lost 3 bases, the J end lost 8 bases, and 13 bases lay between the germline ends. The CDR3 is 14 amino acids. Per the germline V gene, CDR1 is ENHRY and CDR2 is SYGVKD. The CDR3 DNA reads TGTGCCATCAGTGAAACTCGCGGGTTAGGGGAGCTGTTTTTT. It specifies CAISETRGLGELFF.

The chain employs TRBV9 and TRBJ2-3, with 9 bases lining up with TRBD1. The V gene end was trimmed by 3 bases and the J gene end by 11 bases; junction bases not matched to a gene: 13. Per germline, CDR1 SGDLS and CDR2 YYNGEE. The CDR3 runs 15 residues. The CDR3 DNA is TGTGCCAGCAGCGCCGGGACAGGGCAATTCTCGGGGCAGTATTTT. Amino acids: CASSAGTGQFSGQYF.